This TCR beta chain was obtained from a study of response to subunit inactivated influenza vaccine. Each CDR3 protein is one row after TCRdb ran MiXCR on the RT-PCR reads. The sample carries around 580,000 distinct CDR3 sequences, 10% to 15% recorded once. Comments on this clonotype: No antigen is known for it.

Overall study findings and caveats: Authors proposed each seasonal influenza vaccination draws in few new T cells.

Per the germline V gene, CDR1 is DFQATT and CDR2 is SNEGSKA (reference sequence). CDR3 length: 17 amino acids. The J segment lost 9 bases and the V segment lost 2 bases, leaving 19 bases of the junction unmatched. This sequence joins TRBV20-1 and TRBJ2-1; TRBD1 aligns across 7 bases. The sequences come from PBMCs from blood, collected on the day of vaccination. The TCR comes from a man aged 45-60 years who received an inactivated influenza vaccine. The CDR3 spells CSARFIKRGQLGGEQFF. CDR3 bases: TGCAGTGCTAGATTCATCAAAAGGGGACAGCTGGGTGGTGAGCAGTTCTTC.